This passage covers 26 T cell receptor beta chains from one sample sequenced in a study of blood T cell repertoires in COVID-19. The method was immunoSEQ multiplex PCR; TCRdb's version includes in-frame clones alone and lacks a portion of them. The sample includes 200,000 to 250,000 clones, more than 70% of them seen just once. The sample comprised PBMCs or T cells enriched from blood (not recorded which). These receptors all stem from a man aged 25-40 years with acute COVID-19.

The V gene is TRBV2, the J gene TRBJ1-2, with unresolved D. V lost 4 bases and J lost 8, with 11 bases in between. This CDR3 contains 12 residues. Germline CDR1 SNHLY, CDR2 FYNNEI. For the CDR3, the DNA is TGTGCCAGCAGTGGGTCAGGAGGCGGCTACACCTTC. As protein: CASSGSGGGYTF.

The chain is built from TRBV23-1 and TRBJ1-1, with 7 bases aligning to TRBD1. TRBV23-1 is noted as an ORF with a role that remains uncertain. This CDR3 contains 13 residues. V lost 6 bases and J lost 1; bases outside the gene matches: 2. CDR3 sequence reads: CASRKGANTEAFF. As DNA, the CDR3 is TGCGCCAGCAGAAAGGGGGCGAACACTGAAGCTTTCTTT.

V gene TRBV7-2 combines with J gene TRBJ1-4, with D uncertain. The CDR3 is 13 amino acids. V lost 1 base and J lost 10, with 10 bases in between. Germline V gives CDR1 SGHTA, CDR2 FQGNSA. The CDR3 here is CASSLVRDGKLFF. Here the CDR3 DNA reads TGTGCCAGCAGCTTAGTGCGGGATGGAAAACTGTTTTTT.

CDR3 DNA sequence: TGTGCCAGCAGCCTCGGACAGGGGCGTCCATACCAAGAGACCCAGTACTTC. As protein: CASSLGQGRPYQETQYF. This chain uses TRBV7-2 with TRBJ2-5, with 9 positions matching TRBD1. Germline CDR1 is SGHTA and CDR2 is FQGNSA. This CDR3 contains 17 residues. J lost 0 bases, V lost 5 bases, and 10 bases had no gene match. Supplemented by reference TRBV7-2 and TRBJ2-5, the full variable domain reads GAGVSQSPSNKVTEKGKDVELRCDPISGHTALYWYRQSLGQGLEFLIYFQGNSAPDKSGLPSDRFSAERTGGSVSTLTIQRTQQEDSAVYLCASSLGQGRPYQETQYFGPGTRLLVL.

The J gene is TRBJ1-1, the V gene TRBV30, with 7 bases fitting TRBD1. Germline V CDR1 and CDR2: GTSNPN, SVGIG (reference sequence). This CDR3 comprises 13 residues. J gave up 5 bases and V 5 bases, and 8 bases lay outside the gene matches. This chain's CDR3 is CAWDSQGGTEAFF. CDR3 DNA: TGTGCCTGGGATTCTCAGGGGGGTACTGAAGCTTTCTTT. Drawing the rest from reference TRBV30 and TRBJ1-1, the complete variable domain is SQTIHQWPATLVQPVGSPLSLECTVEGTSNPNLYWYRQAAGRGLQLLFYSVGIGQISSEVPQNLSASRPQDRQFILSSKKLLLSDSGFYLCAWDSQGGTEAFFGQGTRLTVV.

This clone showed up just once. The chain has TRBV6-4 and TRBJ2-1, with TRBD2 identical over 11 bases. Per the germline V gene, CDR1 is MRHNA and CDR2 is SNTAGT. The junction had 10 bases not matched to a gene; V was cut back by 6 bases and J by 9 bases. There are 15 residues in the CDR3. CDR3: CASSRSGGAGGEQFF. The CDR3 coding sequence is TGTGCCAGCAGCCGTAGCGGGGGGGCCGGAGGTGAGCAGTTCTTC.

The chain combines TRBV4-2 with TRBJ2-3; D is possibly TRBD1 (5 bases). CDR3 length equals 13 residues. V lost 3 bases to trimming and J lost 6 bases, with 10 bases between them. Germline CDR1 and CDR2: LGHNA and YNFKEQ. CDR3: CASSHLGADTQYF. CDR3 DNA sequence: TGTGCCAGCAGCCACCTAGGGGCGGATACGCAGTATTTT.

With regard to this clone: Other DNA sequences in this specimen translate into the identical CDR3. The V gene is TRBV6-6, the J gene TRBJ1-1; D is ambiguous. The CDR3 covers 14 residues. Germline V gene data show CDR1 as MNHNY and CDR2 as SVGAGI (reference sequence). V was cut by 0 bases and J by 0 bases, with 5 bases left in between. The CDR3 DNA follows: TGTGCCAGCAGTTACTCAGAGATGAACACTGAAGCTTTCTTT. It is translated as CASSYSEMNTEAFF.

J is TRBJ2-7 and V is TRBV6-5, with D perhaps matching TRBD1 (5 bases). The germline V and J ends were trimmed by 8 bases and 8 bases, with 13 bases remaining between them. The CDR3 runs to 11 residues. Germline CDR1 MNHEY, CDR2 SVGAGI. CDR3 amino acids: CASSRDYKQYF. CDR3 nucleotide sequence: TGTGCCAGCTCCAGGGATTACAAGCAGTACTTC.

The rearrangement uses TRBV28 and TRBJ2-7; 7 bases map to TRBD1. The germline V gene has CDR1 MDHEN and CDR2 SYDVKM. The junction had 16 bases not matched to a gene; V was cut back by 4 bases and J by 7 bases. This CDR3 spans 16 amino acids. The CDR3 region has the DNA TGTGCCAGCAGTTGGGGGTTGGGGACAGAGCTTTGGGAGCAGTACTTC. Encoded protein: CASSWGLGTELWEQYF.

V is TRBV9 and J is TRBJ2-7, with TRBD1 as a possible D gene (6 bases). V gave up 3 bases and J gave up 3 bases, with 10 bases separating them. This CDR3 is built from 13 residues. Germline-derived CDR1 and CDR2 are SGDLS and YYNGEE. CDR3: CASSAPDSYEQYF. CDR3 in DNA: TGTGCCAGCAGCGCCCCGGACAGCTACGAGCAGTACTTC.

This clone has only one observation. DNA for the CDR3: TGTGCCAGCAGTTTTGGGGGGGTGATCACTGAAGCTTTCTTT. It is translated as CASSFGGVITEAFF. The chain links TRBV28 to TRBJ1-1, with D perhaps matching TRBD1 (5 bases). CDR3 size: 14 residues. The V and J ends lost 3 bases and 4 bases respectively, with 12 bases between them. The germline V gene has CDR1 MDHEN and CDR2 SYDVKM.

V usage is TRBV3-1 (or the pseudogene TRBV3-2) and J usage is TRBJ1-2; D gene unclear. This CDR3 has 16 residues. From germline, CDR1 is LGHDT and CDR2 YNNKEL (reference sequence). V lost 1 base and J lost 0, with 12 bases in between. CDR3 loop: CASSQAMRIPNYGYTF. The DNA for the CDR3 is TGTGCCAGCAGCCAAGCTATGAGGATACCTAACTATGGCTACACCTTC.

In this sample, this clone turned up once. The chain employs TRBV9 and TRBJ2-2, with 9 bases aligning to TRBD2. Per the germline V gene, CDR1 is SGDLS and CDR2 is YYNGEE. V was clipped by 0 bases and J by 3 bases; unmatched bases: 0. The CDR3 consists of 15 residues. CDR3 sequence reads: CASSVASGDTGELFF. As DNA, the CDR3 is TGTGCCAGCAGCGTAGCTAGCGGGGACACCGGGGAGCTGTTTTTT.

The CDR3 DNA is TGTGCCAGCAGTTTACTTCCCCCTGGGAGCGCCGGAAACACCATATATTTT. Residues: CASSLLPPGSAGNTIYF. This sequence joins TRBV28 and TRBJ1-3; D uncertain. The germline gives CDR1 MDHEN, CDR2 SYDVKM. This CDR3 comprises 17 residues. The V gene lost 2 bases and the J gene lost 4 bases, with 18 bases spanning the gap.

This clone has a handful of counts. Other DNA sequences of this sample code for an identical CDR3. The V gene is TRBV2, the J gene TRBJ1-2; 10 bases match TRBD1. V trimming: 3 bases; J trimming: 5 bases; junction bases outside the gene matches: 6. The germline gives CDR1 SNHLY, CDR2 FYNNEI. This CDR3 has 15 residues. CDR3 in DNA: TGTGCCAGCAGTGATCCGACAGGGGGCTGGTATGGCTACACCTTC. This codes for CASSDPTGGWYGYTF.

This sequence joins TRBV7-2 and TRBJ2-6; tentatively, D is TRBD1 (5 bases). The CDR3 length is 16 residues. V was pared by 6 bases and J by 4 bases, with 16 bases between. Looked up from germline, CDR1 is SGHTA and CDR2 is FQGNSA. The CDR3 here is CASRYTGVGGANVLTF. CDR3 coding DNA: TGTGCCAGCAGATATACAGGCGTCGGAGGGGCCAACGTCCTGACTTTC. The variable domain in full, completed from reference TRBV7-2 and TRBJ2-6, reads GAGVSQSPSNKVTEKGKDVELRCDPISGHTALYWYRQSLGQGLEFLIYFQGNSAPDKSGLPSDRFSAERTGGSVSTLTIQRTQQEDSAVYLCASRYTGVGGANVLTFGAGSRLTVL.

This clone was observed a few times. This chain uses TRBV19 with TRBJ1-2; possible D gene TRBD1, 6 bases. Trimming removed 2 bases from V and 2 bases from J, with 6 bases in between. The CDR3 consists of 13 residues. CDR1 is LNHDA and CDR2 is SQIVND in the germline V gene (reference sequence). In nucleotides, the CDR3 is TGTGCCAGTAGTATAAGGGGGAACTATGGCTACACCTTC. This translates into CASSIRGNYGYTF. Variable domain in full (rest from reference TRBV19 and TRBJ1-2): DGGITQSPKYLFRKEGQNVTLSCEQNLNHDAMYWYRQDPGQGLRLIYYSQIVNDFQKGDIAEGYSVSREKKESFPLTVTSAQKNPTAFYLCASSIRGNYGYTFGSGTRLTVV.

This clone came up once. This chain connects TRBV6-5 to TRBJ1-1; tentatively, D is TRBD1 (6 bases). Germline CDR1 is MNHEY and CDR2 is SVGAGI. CDR3 size: 14 residues. The V gene lost 5 bases and the J gene lost 4 bases, with 14 bases spanning the gap. CDR3 sequence (DNA): TGTGCCAGCAGTCGCACGACAGGTAGCACTGAAGCTTTCTTT. Its protein is CASSRTTGSTEAFF.

The chain is built from TRBV19 and TRBJ2-3; perhaps TRBD2 as D (5 bases). CDR1 LNHDA and CDR2 SQIVND come from the germline V gene (reference sequence). Between the trimmed V and J ends, which lost 0 bases and 4 bases, there was a span of 17 bases. The CDR3 runs to 17 residues. The DNA for the CDR3 is TGTGCCAGTAGTATAGATCTTTGGCGAGGGAGCGCAGATACGCAGTATTTT. This sequence encodes CASSIDLWRGSADTQYF.

The count of this clone is one. The chain recombines TRBV6-5 with TRBJ1-4, with 7 positions matching TRBD1. This CDR3 spans 13 amino acids. Germline CDR1 and CDR2: MNHEY and SVGAGI. Trimming cost V 11 bases and J 5 bases; bases outside gene matches: 8. This CDR3 is CAAGGTVNEKLFF. CDR3 in DNA: TGTGCCGCAGGGGGGACGGTGAATGAAAAACTGTTTTTT.

The chain joins TRBV5-1 to TRBJ1-1; 10 positions match TRBD1. CDR1 is SGHRS, CDR2 YFSETQ, per germline. V was clipped by 4 bases and J by 5 bases; unmatched bases: 8. The CDR3 has 15 residues. CDR3 DNA: TGCGCCAGCAGCGTGACAGGGGGCGAGTTGACTGAAGCTTTCTTT. This sequence encodes CASSVTGGELTEAFF.

This sequence joins TRBV7-2 and TRBJ2-5; D may be TRBD2 (5 bases). V was pared by 6 bases and J by 1 base, with 18 bases between. Germline lookup yields CDR1 SGHTA and CDR2 FQGNSA. The CDR3 is made up of 16 amino acids. The CDR3 sequence: CASRTIGLSVQETQYF. The CDR3 DNA sequence: TGTGCCAGCAGAACTATCGGACTTTCGGTCCAAGAGACCCAGTACTTC.

This sequence joins TRBV11-2 and TRBJ2-5; maybe TRBD2 (6 bases). Trimming pared 2 bases from V and 10 bases from J, leaving 14 bases between. CDR3 length equals 13 residues. Germline CDR1 reads SGHAT; CDR2 reads FQNNGV. CDR3 nucleotides: TGTGCCAGCAGCTTATCCGATACCGGGGGCCAGTACTTC. Amino acids: CASSLSDTGGQYF. Full variable domain (outside the CDR3, taken from reference TRBV11-2 and TRBJ2-5): EAGVAQSPRYKIIEKRQSVAFWCNPISGHATLYWYQQILGQGPKLLIQFQNNGVVDDSQLPKDRFSAERLKGVDSTLKIQPAKLEDSAVYLCASSLSDTGGQYFGPGTRLLVL.

The chain carries TRBV27 and TRBJ1-2; D is undetermined. Germline lookup yields CDR1 MNHEY and CDR2 SMNVEV (reference sequence). The V and J ends lost 6 bases and 4 bases respectively, with 12 bases between them. The CDR3 consists of 13 residues. CDR3 coding DNA: TGTGCCAGCAGCCTTTCCGGGTCCTATGGCTACACCTTC. Encoded protein: CASSLSGSYGYTF.

As regards this clone: The same CDR3 can be traced to other DNA sequences in this sample. The CDR3 DNA follows: TGTGCCAGCAGCGTCGGGGGGTCCACTGAAGCTTTCTTT. This sequence encodes CASSVGGSTEAFF. The chain is built from TRBV9 and TRBJ1-1, with D possibly matching TRBD1 (5 bases). The V and J ends lost 2 bases and 4 bases respectively, with 9 bases between them. This CDR3 contains 13 residues. The germline V gene encodes CDR1 SGDLS and CDR2 YYNGEE.